This is a list of T cell receptor beta chains from one sample in a study of shared clonotypes between healthy human individuals. Libraries were prepared by immunoSEQ multiplex PCR; TCRdb keeps only in-frame clonotypes and omits some of them. Of 2 million to 2.5 million clones listed, around 90% are singletons. Sequencing was performed on naive CD4+ T cells from PBMCs. These receptors all come from a man younger than 35 in good health. Some clones in this sample may be carry-over from other donors' samples. The CDR3 runs from the conserved cysteine through the conserved F or W. D genes are given only for firm matches. Clone size is stated in some rows and not others, as once, few, many or a class when expanded.

cdr3_aa cdr3_nt v_call clone_size j_call d_call
CASSSRRLNTEAFF TGTGCCAGCAGCTCCCGCCGGCTGAACACTGAAGCTTTCTTT TRBV5-4 once TRBJ1-1 NA
CAISGGETQYF TGTGCCATCTCAGGTGGAGAGACCCAGTACTTC TRBV10-3 NA TRBJ2-5 NA
CASSLRDRGTYEQYF TGCGCCAGCAGCTTGAGGGACAGGGGGACCTACGAGCAGTACTTC TRBV5-1 NA TRBJ2-7 TRBD1
CASGLGDTSDPGNTIYF TGTGCTAGTGGTTTGGGTGACACGTCCGACCCTGGAAACACCATATATTTT TRBV12-5 NA TRBJ1-3 NA
CSVGANEQFF TGCAGCGTTGGAGCGAATGAGCAGTTCTTC TRBV29-1 NA TRBJ2-1 NA
CASSWTGGDGYTF TGTGCCAGCAGTTGGACAGGGGGTGATGGCTACACCTTC TRBV2 NA TRBJ1-2 TRBD1
CASNPGLPDYEQYF TGTGCCAGCAATCCGGGACTACCGGACTACGAGCAGTACTTC TRBV6-6 NA TRBJ2-7 TRBD2
CAWSMDRDYGYTF TGTGCCTGGAGTATGGACAGGGATTATGGCTACACCTTC TRBV30 NA TRBJ1-2 TRBD1
CACNRDWIYNEQFF TGTGCCTGCAACCGGGACTGGATCTACAATGAGCAGTTCTTC TRBV30 NA TRBJ2-1 NA
CASSRTGVNQPQHF TGTGCCAGCAGTAGGACAGGGGTCAATCAGCCCCAGCATTTT TRBV28 NA TRBJ1-5 TRBD1
CASILAGGGADTQYF TGTGCCAGCATCCTCGCAGGGGGCGGTGCAGATACGCAGTATTTT TRBV28 NA TRBJ2-3 TRBD1
CASSQDRLAGVVQYF TGTGCCAGCAGCCAAGACCGACTAGCGGGAGTGGTCCAGTACTTC TRBV4-2 NA TRBJ2-7 TRBD2
CASSRLAGRNTGELFF TGTGCCAGCAGTCGACTAGCGGGGAGGAACACCGGGGAGCTGTTTTTT TRBV2 NA TRBJ2-2 TRBD2
CASSPQRSGNTEAFF TGTGCCAGCTCACCACAACGATCGGGGAACACTGAAGCTTTCTTT TRBV18 NA TRBJ1-1 NA
CASSEPSRSGYTF TGTGCCAGCAGTGAACCATCGCGGAGTGGCTACACCTTC TRBV6-1 NA TRBJ1-2 NA
CASSPGDRVSGYTF TGTGCCAGCTCACCTGGGGACAGGGTTAGTGGCTACACCTTC TRBV18 few TRBJ1-2 TRBD1
CASSESGRGYGYTF TGTGCCAGCAGTGAATCCGGCAGGGGCTATGGCTACACCTTC TRBV25-1 NA TRBJ1-2 NA
CAISGVLPNTGELFF TGTGCCATCAGTGGCGTTTTACCGAACACCGGGGAGCTGTTTTTT TRBV10-3 once TRBJ2-2 NA
CASTGSGTEAFF TGTGCCAGCACGGGGTCCGGCACTGAAGCTTTCTTT TRBV2 NA TRBJ1-1 NA
CASSQGPSAARTPDTGELFF TGCGCCAGCAGCCAAGGGCCCTCAGCCGCTCGTACACCGGACACCGGGGAGCTGTTTTTT TRBV4-1 NA TRBJ2-2 NA
CASSFADDTEAFF TGCGCCAGCAGCTTTGCAGATGACACTGAAGCTTTCTTT TRBV5-1 NA TRBJ1-1 NA
CSVGQGVTEAFF TGCAGCGTTGGACAGGGAGTTACTGAAGCTTTCTTT TRBV29-1 NA TRBJ1-1 TRBD1
CASSLEFGRNTGELFF TGCGCCAGCAGCTTGGAATTTGGCAGGAACACCGGGGAGCTGTTTTTT TRBV5-1 NA TRBJ2-2 NA
CASSTSGSSYEQYF TGTGCCAGCAGTACTAGCGGTTCATCCTACGAGCAGTACTTC TRBV28 NA TRBJ2-7 TRBD2
CASSGGTGGEKLFF TGTGCCAGCAGCGGCGGGACCGGTGGAGAAAAACTGTTTTTT TRBV6-6 NA TRBJ1-4 NA
CASSRGTSGPLQYF TGCGCCAGCAGCCGGGGGACTAGCGGACCATTGCAGTACTTC TRBV5-1 NA TRBJ2-7 TRBD2
CASREGTATNYGYTF TGTGCCAGCAGGGAAGGGACCGCGACTAACTATGGCTACACCTTC TRBV27 NA TRBJ1-2 NA
CASSSGTSGRARSYEQYF TGCGCCAGCAGCTCCGGGACTAGCGGGAGGGCCCGGTCCTACGAGCAGTACTTC TRBV5-1 NA TRBJ2-7 TRBD2
CSGKEQGETQYF TGCAGCGGAAAGGAACAGGGAGAGACCCAGTACTTC TRBV29-1 NA TRBJ2-5 NA
CASSLGHGVTTAGELFF TGCGCCAGCAGCTTGGGTCATGGGGTTACTACCGCCGGGGAGCTGTTTTTT TRBV5-1 once TRBJ2-2 NA
CASSLGNYLGTDTQYF TGTGCCAGCAGCTTGGGTAACTACCTTGGCACAGATACGCAGTATTTT TRBV11-2 NA TRBJ2-3 NA
CASSYPPGGGTGELFF TGTGCCAGCAGCTACCCCCCAGGCGGAGGGACCGGGGAGCTGTTTTTT TRBV7-9 NA TRBJ2-2 NA
CSARLEIEAFF TGCAGTGCTAGGTTGGAAATTGAAGCTTTCTTT TRBV20-1 NA TRBJ1-1 NA
CASSEARRSDTQYF TGTGCCAGCAGTGAAGCGCGTAGGTCAGATACGCAGTATTTT TRBV6-1 NA TRBJ2-3 NA
CASSRGQGTTGELFF TGTGCCAGCAGTAGGGGACAGGGCACGACCGGGGAGCTGTTTTTT TRBV2 NA TRBJ2-2 TRBD1
CASGPSDMNTEAFF TGCGCCAGCGGCCCGTCAGATATGAACACTGAAGCTTTCTTT TRBV5-1 NA TRBJ1-1 NA
CAWSPGGFSYEQYF TGTGCCTGGAGCCCGGGCGGATTTTCCTACGAGCAGTACTTC TRBV30 NA TRBJ2-7 NA
CASKRQGATGNTIYF TGTGCCAGCAAAAGACAGGGGGCTACTGGAAACACCATATATTTT TRBV2 NA TRBJ1-3 TRBD1
CAWSLYSVTGELFF TGTGCCTGGAGTCTCTATAGCGTCACCGGGGAGCTGTTTTTT TRBV30 NA TRBJ2-2 NA
CASSLGTEKLFF TGTGCCAGCAGTTTGGGTACTGAAAAACTGTTTTTT TRBV28 few TRBJ1-4 NA
CASSLGLANTGELFF TGCGCCAGCAGCTTGGGCTTGGCGAACACCGGGGAGCTGTTTTTT TRBV5-1 NA TRBJ2-2 NA
CASSPALSGNEKLFF TGTGCCAGCTCACCAGCCCTTTCAGGGAATGAAAAACTGTTTTTT TRBV18 once TRBJ1-4 NA
CSVGQGPNTEAFF TGCAGCGTCGGACAGGGGCCGAACACTGAAGCTTTCTTT TRBV29-1 NA TRBJ1-1 TRBD1
CASRPGAQVEGYTF TGCGCCAGCCGCCCCGGGGCGCAGGTGGAAGGCTACACCTTC TRBV5-1 NA TRBJ1-2 NA
CASSLGQGNYGYTF TGTGCCAGCAGCTTGGGACAGGGGAATTATGGCTACACCTTC TRBV7-6 NA TRBJ1-2 TRBD1
CASSLSGTDTQYF TGCGCCAGCAGCTTATCTGGGACAGATACGCAGTATTTT TRBV5-1 NA TRBJ2-3 NA
CATSRVPAYGYTF TGTGCCACCAGCAGAGTTCCTGCCTACGGCTACACCTTC TRBV15 NA TRBJ1-2 NA
CASSFLGSGRVSLNEQFF TGTGCCAGCAGTTTTTTGGGATCGGGCAGGGTTAGTTTAAATGAGCAGTTCTTC TRBV27 once TRBJ2-1 NA